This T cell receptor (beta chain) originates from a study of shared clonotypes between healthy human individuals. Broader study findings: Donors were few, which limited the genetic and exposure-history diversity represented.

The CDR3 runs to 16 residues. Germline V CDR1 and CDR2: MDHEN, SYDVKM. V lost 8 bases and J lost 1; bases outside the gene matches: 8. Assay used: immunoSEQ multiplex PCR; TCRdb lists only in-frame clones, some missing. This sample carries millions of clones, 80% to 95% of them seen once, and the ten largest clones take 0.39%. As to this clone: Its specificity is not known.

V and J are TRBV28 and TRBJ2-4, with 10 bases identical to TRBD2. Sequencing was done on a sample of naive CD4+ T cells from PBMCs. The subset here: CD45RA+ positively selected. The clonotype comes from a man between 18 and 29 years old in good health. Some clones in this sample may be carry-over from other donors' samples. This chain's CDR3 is CASGLSGRTAKNIQYF. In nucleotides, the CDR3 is TGTGCCAGCGGACTTAGCGGGAGGACGGCCAAAAACATTCAGTACTTC. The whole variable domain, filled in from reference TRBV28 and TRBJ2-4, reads DVKVTQSSRYLVKRTGEKVFLECVQDMDHENMFWYRQDPGLGLRLIYFSYDVKMKEKGDIPEGYSVSREKKERFSLILESASTNQTSMYLCASGLSGRTAKNIQYFGAGTRLSVL.